This T cell receptor beta chain was captured in a study of regulatory T cells in long-lasting Graves disease. This clonotype was observed many times. Germline loops: CDR1 MDHEN, CDR2 SYDVKM. The CDR3 totals 15 residues. The germline V and J ends were trimmed by 6 bases and 4 bases, with 18 bases remaining between them. Arm-PCR of CDR3 regions and iRepertoire HTBI primers were the basis on which TCR beta libraries were built. TCRdb reprocessed the multiplex PCR reads with MiXCR, giving one entry per CDR3 protein. The table includes about 660,000 distinct CDR3 sequences, around 30% detected once. Time point noted: persistent/refractory GD, antithyroid drugs over 5 years with positive TRAb. TCR sequences were obtained from RNA taken from PBMCs.

The V call is TRBV28, the J call TRBJ1-2, with D unresolved. The sequenced sample was peripheral blood mononuclear cells (PBMCs), obtained when the disease was refractory, from a patient treated with antithyroid drugs. This TCR derives from a female donor with Graves disease. This CDR3 is CASRLGLAQVYGYTF. The CDR3 nucleotides read TGTGCCAGCAGACTAGGGCTTGCGCAGGTCTATGGCTACACCTTC.